The 2 T cell receptor beta chains in this list originate from one sample, sequenced in a study of cytomegalovirus exposure and HLA in healthy donors. In the PCR, 60 Vbeta and 13 Jbeta primers were used. Clones were read by immunoSEQ multiplex PCR, and TCRdb kept only the in-frame ones, dropping some. The profile covers approximately 160,000 clones, with almost 85% appearing a single time and about 5.6% taken by the ten largest. The source material was PBMCs. The receptors here all came from a man younger than 40 in good health and CMV-seropositive.

J is TRBJ1-4 and V is TRBV28; D possibly corresponds to TRBD1 (6 bases). Between the trimmed V and J ends, which lost 2 bases and 4 bases, there was a span of 11 bases. The CDR3 is made up of 15 amino acids. The V gene's germline CDR1 is MDHEN and CDR2 SYDVKM. The CDR3 bases are TGTGCCAGCAGTTTAGGGGGGGCTCTTAATGAAAAACTGTTTTTT. It translates to CASSLGGALNEKLFF.

This chain links TRBV27 with TRBJ2-6; 11 nucleotides align to TRBD2. The junction had 4 bases not matched to a gene; V was cut back by 6 bases and J by 0 bases. The CDR3 sequence is 17 residues long. CDR1 and CDR2 from the germline V gene are MNHEY and SMNVEV (reference sequence). CDR3 DNA sequence: TGTGCCAGCAGCCGACTAGCGGGAACCTCTGGGGCCAACGTCCTGACTTTC. Its translation is CASSRLAGTSGANVLTF. Based on the CDR3 plus reference TRBV27 and TRBJ2-6, the full variable domain is EAQVTQNPRYLITVTGKKLTVTCSQNMNHEYMSWYRQDPGLGLRQIYYSMNVEVTDKGDVPEGYKVSRKEKRNFPLILESPSPNQTSLYFCASSRLAGTSGANVLTFGAGSRLTVL.